Listed here are 21 T cell receptor beta chains from one sample, sequenced in a study of a mutant IDH1 vaccine in newly diagnosed glioma. The method was immunoSEQ multiplex PCR; TCRdb's version includes in-frame clones alone and lacks a portion of them. Of tens of thousands of clones listed, just over 85% were seen once; the top ten hold 2% to 2.5%. As for time point: baseline, week 1 (first vaccination visit). Treatment given: pre-vaccination baseline after standard-of-care therapy. Sequenced here: PBMCs, sampled from a glioma patient treated with radiotherapy, temozolomide or both. The receptors shown here come from a man in his forties or fifties with glioma.

The chain joins TRBV7-6 to TRBJ2-7; a possible D gene is TRBD2 (5 bases). V was pared by 5 bases and J by 1 base, with 15 bases between. CDR3 length: 15 amino acids. Germline V gives CDR1 SGHVS, CDR2 FNYEAQ. DNA of the CDR3: TGTGCCAGCAGCCCCAGTGCGGGCCTATCCTACGAGCAGTACTTC. Its translation: CASSPSAGLSYEQYF.

V is TRBV18 and J is TRBJ2-5, with D perhaps TRBD2 (5 bases). CDR3 size: 15 residues. V lost 0 bases and J 4 bases, leaving 12 bases between the germline ends. Germline CDR1 KGHSH, CDR2 LQKENI. The CDR3 loop is CASSPPPGRGETQYF. CDR3 sequence (DNA): TGTGCCAGCTCACCACCGCCGGGCCGGGGAGAGACCCAGTACTTC.

This sequence joins TRBV7-8 and TRBJ1-4; no clear D gene. V lost 5 bases and J 4 bases, leaving 14 bases between the germline ends. Germline values: CDR1 SGHVS, CDR2 FQNEAQ. The CDR3 runs 15 residues. CDR3 nucleotides: TGTGCCAGCAGCCCAGAGACGGGAATTAATGAAAAACTGTTTTTT. The encoded protein is CASSPETGINEKLFF.

The chain combines TRBV7-8 with TRBJ1-3, with D maybe TRBD1 (6 bases). The V gene lost 1 base and the J gene lost 4 bases, with 11 bases spanning the gap. CDR3 length: 15 amino acids. Germline assignment: CDR1 SGHVS and CDR2 FQNEAQ. DNA of the CDR3: TGTGCCAGCAGCTTAGGAGGGGGGCACGGAAACACCATATATTTT. It yields the protein CASSLGGGHGNTIYF.

The chain couples TRBV29-1 to TRBJ2-5; D perhaps matches TRBD2 (5 bases). Germline V gene lookup returns CDR1 SQVTM and CDR2 ANQGSEA. The CDR3 totals 15 residues. V dropped 1 base and J dropped 5 bases, with 17 bases sitting between them. CDR3 protein: CSVEVEDQPGETQYF. The CDR3 nucleotides read TGCAGCGTTGAAGTTGAGGACCAGCCGGGGGAGACCCAGTACTTC. Looking up the rest from reference TRBV29-1 and TRBJ2-5 gives the full variable domain: SAVISQKPSRDICQRGTSLTIQCQVDSQVTMMFWYRQQPGQSLTLIATANQGSEATYESGFVIDKFPISRPNLTFSTLTVSNMSPEDSSIYLCSVEVEDQPGETQYFGPGTRLLVL.

J is TRBJ2-1 and V is TRBV5-4; D call uncertain. Trimming took 4 bases from V and 7 from J, leaving 12 bases between them. The CDR3 runs 13 residues. Germline loops: CDR1 SGHNT, CDR2 YYREEE (reference sequence). CDR3 nucleotides: TGTGCCAGCAGCCCCGACTGGCGGAATGAGCAGTTCTTC. This sequence encodes CASSPDWRNEQFF. Full variable domain (remainder filled in from reference TRBV5-4 and TRBJ2-1): ETGVTQSPTHLIKTRGQQVTLRCSSQSGHNTVSWYQQALGQGPQFIFQYYREEENGRGNFPPRFSGLQFPNYSSELNVNALELDDSALYLCASSPDWRNEQFFGPGTRLTVL.

This clone has just one count. Within the sample, other DNA sequences also encode this same CDR3. The chain carries TRBV7-2 and TRBJ2-2; the match to TRBD2 covers 13 bases. J was trimmed by 1 base and V by 1 base; bases with no gene match: 0. The CDR3 is 17 amino acids. Germline V CDR1 and CDR2: SGHTA, FQGNSA. The CDR3 sequence: CASSLGLAGGNTGELFF. The DNA for the CDR3 is TGTGCCAGCAGCTTAGGACTAGCGGGAGGGAACACCGGGGAGCTGTTTTTT. The full variable domain, rest sourced from reference TRBV7-2 and TRBJ2-2, is GAGVSQSPSNKVTEKGKDVELRCDPISGHTALYWYRQSLGQGLEFLIYFQGNSAPDKSGLPSDRFSAERTGGSVSTLTIQRTQQEDSAVYLCASSLGLAGGNTGELFFGEGSRLTVL.

This clone was recorded once. The chain combines TRBV7-9 with TRBJ2-1; D not resolved. In germline, CDR1 is SEHNR, CDR2 FQNEAQ (reference sequence). The CDR3 covers 12 residues. Deletions cut 3 bases from V and 8 bases from J, with 8 bases between. The CDR3 DNA sequence: TGTGCCAGCAGCTTTCCGTCCGATGAGCAGTTCTTC. Its translation is CASSFPSDEQFF.

The rearrangement uses TRBV6-5 and TRBJ2-7; the match to TRBD1 covers 7 bases. The germline gives CDR1 MNHEY, CDR2 SVGAGI. The CDR3 is 14 amino acids. J was trimmed by 7 bases and V by 6 bases; bases with no gene match: 12. The CDR3 protein is CASSRQGGTYEQYF. CDR3 in DNA: TGTGCCAGCAGCCGACAGGGTGGGACGTATGAGCAGTACTTC.

This CDR3 is CASSAQGGNQPQHF. The CDR3 nucleotides are TGTGCCAGCAGCGCACAGGGGGGGAATCAGCCCCAGCATTTT. The gene calls are TRBV7-9 and TRBJ1-5; TRBD1 aligns across 8 bases. Germline values: CDR1 SEHNR, CDR2 FQNEAQ (reference sequence). Trimming cost V 5 bases and J 4 bases; bases outside gene matches: 4. CDR3 length: 14 amino acids.

The DNA for the CDR3 is TGTGCCAGCGGCAGGGGAAGGGATGAAAAACTGTTTTTT. Amino acid sequence: CASGRGRDEKLFF. The rearrangement links TRBV2 to TRBJ1-4; weak D call: TRBD1 (6 bases). The CDR3 runs 13 residues. Germline CDR1 reads SNHLY; CDR2 reads FYNNEI. V lost 8 bases, J lost 6 bases, and 13 bases lay in between. Combining the CDR3 with reference TRBV2 and TRBJ1-4 gives the whole variable domain EPEVTQTPSHQVTQMGQEVILRCVPISNHLYFYWYRQILGQKVEFLVSFYNNEISEKSEIFDDQFSVERPDGSNFTLKIRSTKLEDSAMYFCASGRGRDEKLFFGSGTQLSVL.

The chain uses TRBV2 and TRBJ2-1; 7 bases are a match to TRBD1. The CDR3 contains 12 residues. From germline, CDR1 is SNHLY and CDR2 FYNNEI. V lost 8 bases to trimming and J lost 4 bases; unmatched junction nucleotides: 2. CDR3 bases: TGTGCCAGCTCGGGACAGTACAATGAGCAGTTCTTC. This translates into CASSGQYNEQFF.

This sequence joins TRBV6-1 and TRBJ2-1; possible D gene TRBD2, 6 bases. Trimming took off 2 bases at V and 1 base at J, with 15 bases between the two ends. This CDR3 comprises 17 residues. Looked up from germline, CDR1 is MNHNS and CDR2 is SASEGT. CDR3 sequence (DNA): TGTGCCAGCAGTGAATTTGGTGGGAGGTTATCCTACAATGAGCAGTTCTTC. Protein: CASSEFGGRLSYNEQFF.

The table lists this clone with a few counts. The genes are TRBV4-2 and TRBJ2-7; the match to TRBD1 covers 7 bases. Trimming cost V 1 base and J 3 bases; bases outside gene matches: 6. This CDR3 comprises 15 residues. Germline V gives CDR1 LGHNA, CDR2 YNFKEQ. CDR3 sequence (DNA): TGTGCCAGCAGCCAAGGGGACAGTAATATCTACGAGCAGTACTTC. Protein sequence: CASSQGDSNIYEQYF.

The V gene is TRBV7-2, the J gene TRBJ1-2; D possibly corresponds to TRBD1 (5 bases). The ends were cut back, 0 bases at V and 5 bases at J, with 10 bases in the middle. The CDR3 extends over 14 amino acids. The germline V gene encodes CDR1 SGHTA and CDR2 FQGNSA. CDR3 sequence (DNA): TGTGCCAGCAGCTTAGCGCAGGGTATATATGGCTACACCTTC. Its translation: CASSLAQGIYGYTF.

This clone occurred once. The gene calls are TRBV23-1 and TRBJ2-7; 8 nucleotides line up with TRBD1. TRBV23-1 is marked as an open reading frame, function uncertain. CDR3 size: 16 residues. J lost 5 bases, V lost 0 bases, and 9 bases had no gene match. CDR3 nucleotides: TGCGCCAGCAGTCAATCGGGGCAGGGGGCGGCTAACGAGCAGTACTTC. It yields the protein CASSQSGQGAANEQYF.

J is TRBJ2-1 and V is TRBV7-2; 15 nucleotides agree with TRBD2. Germline V CDR1 and CDR2: SGHTA, FQGNSA. There are 18 residues in the CDR3. The trim removed 5 bases at V and 6 bases at J, leaving 11 bases unmatched. The CDR3 DNA is TGTGCCAGCAGCCCGGTCGGGACTAGCGGGAGGAGGGGCAATGAGCAGTTCTTC. It encodes CASSPVGTSGRRGNEQFF.

The CDR3 spells CASSRGSRDYTQYF. The CDR3, as DNA: TGCGCCAGCAGCCGCGGATCCAGGGATTATACGCAGTATTTT. The rearrangement links TRBV4-1 to TRBJ2-3, with D tentatively TRBD1 (5 bases). V was clipped by 4 bases and J by 7 bases, with 15 bases between them. The CDR3 is 14 residues long. Germline CDR1 is MGHRA and CDR2 is YSYEKL.

This clone was observed a few times. V and J are TRBV18 and TRBJ2-3; D ambiguous. V was cut by 8 bases and J by 6 bases, with 12 bases left in between. Germline loops: CDR1 KGHSH, CDR2 LQKENI. The CDR3 covers 12 residues. The CDR3 DNA sequence: TGTGCCAGCCTCGGTACGAGTGATACGCAGTATTTT. This encodes CASLGTSDTQYF.

The chain couples TRBV6-6 to TRBJ1-1; the match to TRBD1 covers 8 bases. Trimming removed 0 bases from V and 4 bases from J; junction bases left unmatched: 7. Germline V gives CDR1 MNHNY, CDR2 SVGAGI (reference sequence). The CDR3 spans 16 residues. CDR3 sequence: CASSYSARGQGTEAFF. The CDR3 DNA sequence: TGTGCCAGCAGTTACTCAGCCAGGGGGCAGGGCACTGAAGCTTTCTTT.

J is TRBJ2-1 and V is TRBV9; 13 bases are a match to TRBD2. This CDR3 contains 15 residues. V lost 4 bases to trimming and J lost 7 bases; unmatched junction nucleotides: 5. Germline-derived CDR1 and CDR2 are SGDLS and YYNGEE. The CDR3 DNA reads as TGTGCCAGCAGCCCTACTAGCGGGAGGGGGAATGAGCAGTTCTTC. Translated, it gives CASSPTSGRGNEQFF.